The TCR beta chain under discussion was sequenced for a study of blood T cells in healthy people across ages. Study-level findings and limits: As naive T cell percentage varied, TCR beta diversity correlated strongly with it.

A sample-barcoded 5' primer and a J-beta primer mix were used in a second PCR of roughly 6 to 11 cycles. A template-switch adaptor that had 12 random nucleotides put a tag on each cDNA molecule. TCRdb reprocessed the 5' RACE reads via MiXCR and lists one record per CDR3 protein. The sample contains nearly 800,000 distinct CDR3 sequences, around a quarter of which appear only once. The CDR3 loop spans 15 amino acids. Between the trimmed V and J ends, which lost 5 bases and 6 bases, there was a span of 20 bases. Per the germline V gene, CDR1 is SGHRS and CDR2 is YFSETQ. Every sample gave at least 5.5 micrograms of total RNA when it was extracted. The sample holds a few counts of this clonotype. The antigen is unknown. These data also featured in a second study, about T cells of mothers and their children.

Material: blood. This TCR was recovered from a boy aged 5-17 years in good health. The J gene is TRBJ1-1, the V gene TRBV5-1; D perhaps matches TRBD1 (5 bases). The CDR3 DNA reads as TGCGCCAGCAGGGCATACGGGGGGTTCGATTCTGAAGCTTTCTTT. This sequence encodes CASRAYGGFDSEAFF.